This TCR beta chain was documented in a study of shared clonotypes between healthy human individuals. Study-wide context: CD4 naive and memory got three plates each, CD8 naive two, CD8 memory one.

This clone was picked up one time. Germline CDR1 reads SGHTA; CDR2 reads FQGNSA. The length of the CDR3 is 17 residues. The V end lost 0 bases, the J end lost 3 bases, and 16 bases lay between the germline ends. CD4+ cell separation produced CD45RA+ naive and CD45RA-negative memory subsets. Some clones are missing from TCRdb's copy, which holds only in-frame ones; the method was immunoSEQ multiplex PCR. This sample has a few million clones, with approximately 96% found just once. V is TRBV7-2 and J is TRBJ2-3; D perhaps matches TRBD2 (7 bases). Specimen: naive CD4+ T cells sorted from blood. Sample subset: CD45RA+ positively selected. The receptor was isolated from a man aged 18 to 29 in good health. CDR3 nucleotide sequence: TGTGCCAGCAGCTTAGCCCCGGGGGGCCTTATGACAGATACGCAGTATTTT. It encodes CASSLAPGGLMTDTQYF.